What follows is one TCR beta chain and its context. Its antigen is as yet unknown. The data derive from a study of shared clonotypes between healthy human individuals. The overall study: The plates for each donor numbered three CD4 naive, three CD4 memory, two CD8 naive and one CD8 memory. Study conclusions and caveats: Investigators collected only blood, and repertoires in tissues likely differ.

The V gene end was trimmed by 8 bases and the J gene end by 7 bases; junction bases not matched to a gene: 14. The CDR3 has 15 residues. Germline CDR1 SGHAT, CDR2 FQNNGV. Sequencing used immunoSEQ multiplex PCR; TCRdb keeps in-frame clones, though not all of them. The top ten clones hold around 0.38% of a sample with under 2.5 million clones, 80% to 95% of them seen once. The chain joins TRBV11-2 to TRBJ2-3; TRBD2 matches at 8 bases. The receptor's source is a man between 18 and 35 years old in good health. Some clones in this sample may be carry-over from other donors' samples. Material for sequencing was naive CD4+ T cells from PBMCs. The subset is: CD45RA+ positively selected. CDR3 sequence (DNA): TGTGCCAGCGACCCCTCAGCGGGAGCGGGGTATACGCAGTATTTT. Translation: CASDPSAGAGYTQYF.